A selection of T cell receptor beta chains follows, all from one sample in a study of cytomegalovirus exposure and HLA in healthy donors. The method was immunoSEQ multiplex PCR; TCRdb's version includes in-frame clones alone and lacks a portion of them. This sample yields 130,000 to 150,000 clones, of which roughly 90% are seen a single time; less than 5.5% belongs to the top ten. Sequencing input: PBMCs. These receptors came from a man aged 18 to 29 in good health and CMV-seropositive. Each CDR3 is given with its conserved first and last residue. Fields, in order: D gene, V gene, J gene, clone size, CDR3 DNA, CDR3 protein. D genes are given only for firm matches. Part of the rows lack a size; the others show once, few, many or a class for expanded clones.

>NA|TRBV28|TRBJ1-4|NA
TGTGCCAGCAGTACCCGGGAGGGGGGGGAAAAACTGTTTTTT
CASSTREGGEKLFF
>TRBD1|TRBV6-1|TRBJ1-4|NA
TGTGCCAGCAATTACAGGGGGCCTGATGAAAAACTGTTTTTT
CASNYRGPDEKLFF
>TRBD2|TRBV5-6|TRBJ2-1|NA
TGTGCCAGCAGCTTGTATAGGACTAGCGCGGACAATGAGCAGTTCTTC
CASSLYRTSADNEQFF
>TRBD1|TRBV7-6|TRBJ1-2|NA
TGTGCCAGCAGCTTAGGGACAGGGGGCCTTTATGGCTACACCTTC
CASSLGTGGLYGYTF
>NA|TRBV19|TRBJ1-1|NA
TGTGCCACCTCTCCCGGGCGGGATGAAGCTTTCTTT
CATSPGRDEAFF
>TRBD1|TRBV19|TRBJ2-1|NA
TGTGCCAGTAGTATCGACAGGGCCCGAAACGAGCAGTTCTTC
CASSIDRARNEQFF
>TRBD1|TRBV28|TRBJ1-3|NA
TGTGCCAGCAGTGCATGGGGGGACAGGGGTTTGAACACCATATATTTT
CASSAWGDRGLNTIYF
>NA|TRBV6-5|TRBJ1-1|NA
TGTGCCAGCAGCCTTAGGGGCGCTGAAGCTTTCTTT
CASSLRGAEAFF
>NA|TRBV5-6|TRBJ2-4|NA
TGTGCCAGCAGCTGGGGAGAGGCCATTCAGTACTTC
CASSWGEAIQYF
>NA|TRBV6-5|TRBJ2-7|NA
TGTGCCAGCAGTTGGGGGGAGAGCTCCTACGAGCAGTACTTC
CASSWGESSYEQYF
>TRBD1|TRBV30|TRBJ2-7|few
TGTGCCTGGAGTAGGGACAGCTACTCCTACGAGCAGTACTTC
CAWSRDSYSYEQYF
>TRBD2|TRBV18|TRBJ2-7|NA
TGTGCCAGCTCACCAGGGACTAGCGGGACCTACGAGCAGTACTTC
CASSPGTSGTYEQYF
>NA|TRBV5-1|TRBJ2-5|many
TGCGCCAGCAGCTTGGGTGAGGTGAAGACCCAGTACTTC
CASSLGEVKTQYF
>NA|TRBV29-1|TRBJ1-1|NA
TGCAGCGTTTGGAGGAACACTGAAGCTTTCTTT
CSVWRNTEAFF
>NA|TRBV2|TRBJ1-1|few
TGTGCCAGCAGTGACCGAGGAAGGAACACTGAAGCTTTCTTT
CASSDRGRNTEAFF
>NA|TRBV19|TRBJ1-1|NA
TGTGCCAGTAGTATTCAGCCGGGGATGGGGACTGAAGCTTTCTTT
CASSIQPGMGTEAFF
>NA|TRBV2|TRBJ2-3|NA
TGTGCCAGCAGTGAAGGTTGGAGTAGTACAGATACGCAGTATTTT
CASSEGWSSTDTQYF
>TRBD2|TRBV7-6|TRBJ2-3|NA
TGTGCCAGCAGCTCTAGCGGGGGGGCCTCAGATACGCAGTATTTT
CASSSSGGASDTQYF
>TRBD2|TRBV19|TRBJ2-6|NA
TGTGCCAGTAGTATAGTGCGGGGGAACTCTGGGGCCAACGTCCTGACTTTC
CASSIVRGNSGANVLTF
>TRBD1|TRBV19|TRBJ2-3|once
TGTGCCAGTAGTAGAGGGACAGGAGACACAGATACGCAGTATTTT
CASSRGTGDTDTQYF
>TRBD1|TRBV7-3|TRBJ1-2|NA
TGTGCCAGCAGCTTAACGGGGACAGGGAACTATGGCTACACCTTC
CASSLTGTGNYGYTF
>TRBD2|TRBV15|TRBJ2-7|NA
TGTGCCACCAGCAGGCCGGGACTAGCGTACGAGCAGTACTTC
CATSRPGLAYEQYF
>NA|TRBV6-1|TRBJ2-6|NA
TGTGCCAGCAGTTATGTCTCTGGGGCCAACGTCCTGACTTTC
CASSYVSGANVLTF
>TRBD1|TRBV7-9|TRBJ2-3|NA
TGTGCCAGCAGCCAGGGACAGGGCCCCACAGATACGCAGTATTTT
CASSQGQGPTDTQYF